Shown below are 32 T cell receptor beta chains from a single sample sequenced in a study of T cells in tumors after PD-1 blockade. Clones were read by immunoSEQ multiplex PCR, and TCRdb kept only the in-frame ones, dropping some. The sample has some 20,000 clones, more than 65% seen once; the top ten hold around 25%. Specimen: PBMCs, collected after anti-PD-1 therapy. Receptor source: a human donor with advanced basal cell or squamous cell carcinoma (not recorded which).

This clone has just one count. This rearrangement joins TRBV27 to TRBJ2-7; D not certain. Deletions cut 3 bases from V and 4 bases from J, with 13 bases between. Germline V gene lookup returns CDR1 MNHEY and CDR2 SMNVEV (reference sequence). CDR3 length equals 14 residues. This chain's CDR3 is CASSFSGRAYEQYF. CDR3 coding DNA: TGTGCCAGCAGTTTTTCGGGCAGAGCATACGAGCAGTACTTC.

CDR3 sequence reads: CASSQDPVVVSDTQYF. The CDR3 DNA is TGCGCCAGCAGCCAAGATCCAGTAGTTGTGTCGGATACGCAGTATTTT. The V gene is TRBV4-1, the J gene TRBJ2-3; no firm D call. Germline V gene sequence: CDR1 MGHRA, CDR2 YSYEKL. V dropped 0 bases and J dropped 6 bases, with 16 bases sitting between them. The CDR3 covers 16 residues.

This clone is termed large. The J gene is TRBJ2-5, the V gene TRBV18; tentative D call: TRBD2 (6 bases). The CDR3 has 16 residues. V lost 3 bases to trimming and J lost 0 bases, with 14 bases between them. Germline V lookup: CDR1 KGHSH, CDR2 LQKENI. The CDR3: CASSPSGGSHQETQYF. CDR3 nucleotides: TGTGCCAGCTCACCTAGTGGAGGGAGTCACCAAGAGACCCAGTACTTC.

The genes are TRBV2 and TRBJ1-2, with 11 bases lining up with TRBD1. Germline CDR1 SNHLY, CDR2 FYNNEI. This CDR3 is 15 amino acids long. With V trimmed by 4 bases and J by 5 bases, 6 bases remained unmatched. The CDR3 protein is CASSVDRGLLYGYTF. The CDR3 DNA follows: TGTGCCAGCAGTGTGGACAGGGGGCTCCTTTATGGCTACACCTTC.

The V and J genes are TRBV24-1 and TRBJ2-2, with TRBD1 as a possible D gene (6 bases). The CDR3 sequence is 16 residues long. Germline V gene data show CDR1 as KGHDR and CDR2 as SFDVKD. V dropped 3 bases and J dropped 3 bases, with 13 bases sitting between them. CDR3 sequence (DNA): TGTGCCACCAGTGATCAATGGACAGTTTACACCGGGGAGCTGTTTTTT. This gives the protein CATSDQWTVYTGELFF.

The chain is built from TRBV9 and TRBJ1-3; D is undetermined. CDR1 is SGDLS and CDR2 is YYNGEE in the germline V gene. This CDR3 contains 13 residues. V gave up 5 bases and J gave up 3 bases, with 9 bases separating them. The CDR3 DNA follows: TGTGCCAGCAGTTATACAGTTGGAAACACCATATATTTT. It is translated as CASSYTVGNTIYF. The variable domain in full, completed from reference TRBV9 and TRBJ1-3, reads DSGVTQTPKHLITATGQRVTLRCSPRSGDLSVYWYQQSLDQGLQFLIQYYNGEERAKGNILERFSAQQFPDLHSELNLSSLELGDSALYFCASSYTVGNTIYFGEGSWLTVV.

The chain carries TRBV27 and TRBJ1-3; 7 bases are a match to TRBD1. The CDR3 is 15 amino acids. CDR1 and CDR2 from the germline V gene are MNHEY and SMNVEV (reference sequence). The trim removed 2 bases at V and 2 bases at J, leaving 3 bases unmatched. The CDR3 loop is CASSLGQGAGNTIYF. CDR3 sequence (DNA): TGTGCCAGCAGTTTAGGGCAGGGGGCTGGAAACACCATATATTTT.

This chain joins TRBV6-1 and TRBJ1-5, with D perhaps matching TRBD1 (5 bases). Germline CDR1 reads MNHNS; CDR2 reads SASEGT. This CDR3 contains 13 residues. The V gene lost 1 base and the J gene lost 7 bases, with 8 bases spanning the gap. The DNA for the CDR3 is TGTGCCAGCAGTGAAGGGGGGGGACAGCCCCAGCATTTT. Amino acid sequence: CASSEGGGQPQHF.

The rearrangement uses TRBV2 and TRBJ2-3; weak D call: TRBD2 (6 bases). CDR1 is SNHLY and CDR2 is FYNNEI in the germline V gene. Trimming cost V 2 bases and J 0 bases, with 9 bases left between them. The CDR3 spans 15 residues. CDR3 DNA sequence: TGTGCCAGCAGTGAATACGGGGGTAGCACAGATACGCAGTATTTT. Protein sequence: CASSEYGGSTDTQYF.

The CDR3 bases are TGTGCCAGCAGCCGGGGGGGAAGCTCCTACGAGCAGTACTTC. Amino acids: CASSRGGSSYEQYF. The chain carries TRBV7-8 and TRBJ2-7, with 8 bases identical to TRBD2. This CDR3 comprises 14 residues. Germline assignment: CDR1 SGHVS and CDR2 FQNEAQ. V trimming: 5 bases; J trimming: 0 bases; junction bases outside the gene matches: 3.

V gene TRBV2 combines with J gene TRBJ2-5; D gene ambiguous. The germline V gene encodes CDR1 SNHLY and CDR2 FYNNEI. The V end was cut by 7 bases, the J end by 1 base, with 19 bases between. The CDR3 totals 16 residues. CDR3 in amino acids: CASIRVRFEVQETQYF. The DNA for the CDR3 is TGTGCCAGCATCCGGGTGAGGTTTGAGGTCCAAGAGACCCAGTACTTC.

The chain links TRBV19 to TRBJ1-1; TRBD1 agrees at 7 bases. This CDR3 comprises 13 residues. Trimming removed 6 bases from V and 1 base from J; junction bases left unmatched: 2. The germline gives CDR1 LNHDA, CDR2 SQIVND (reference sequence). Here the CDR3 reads CASRWTGNTEAFF. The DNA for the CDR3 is TGTGCCAGTAGATGGACAGGGAACACTGAAGCTTTCTTT. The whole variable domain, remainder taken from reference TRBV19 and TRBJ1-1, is DGGITQSPKYLFRKEGQNVTLSCEQNLNHDAMYWYRQDPGQGLRLIYYSQIVNDFQKGDIAEGYSVSREKKESFPLTVTSAQKNPTAFYLCASRWTGNTEAFFGQGTRLTVV.

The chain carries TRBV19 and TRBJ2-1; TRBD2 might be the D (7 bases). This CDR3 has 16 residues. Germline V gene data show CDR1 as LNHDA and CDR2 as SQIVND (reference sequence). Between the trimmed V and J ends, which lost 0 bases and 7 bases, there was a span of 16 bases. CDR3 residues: CASSIDGGAFFNEQFF. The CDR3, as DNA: TGTGCCAGTAGTATAGATGGGGGGGCTTTTTTTAATGAGCAGTTCTTC.

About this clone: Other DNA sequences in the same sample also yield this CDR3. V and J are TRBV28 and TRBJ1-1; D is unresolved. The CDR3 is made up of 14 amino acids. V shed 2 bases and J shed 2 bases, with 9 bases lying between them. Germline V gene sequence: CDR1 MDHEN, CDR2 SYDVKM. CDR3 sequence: CASSLRRSNTEAFF. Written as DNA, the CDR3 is TGTGCCAGCAGTTTAAGGAGGTCAAACACTGAAGCTTTCTTT. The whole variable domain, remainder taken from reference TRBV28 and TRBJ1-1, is DVKVTQSSRYLVKRTGEKVFLECVQDMDHENMFWYRQDPGLGLRLIYFSYDVKMKEKGDIPEGYSVSREKKERFSLILESASTNQTSMYLCASSLRRSNTEAFFGQGTRLTVV.

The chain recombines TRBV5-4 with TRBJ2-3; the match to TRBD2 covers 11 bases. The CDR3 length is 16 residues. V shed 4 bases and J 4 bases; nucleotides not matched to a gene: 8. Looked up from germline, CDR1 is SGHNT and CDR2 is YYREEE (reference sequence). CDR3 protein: CASSAKTSGMADTQYF. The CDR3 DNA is TGTGCCAGCAGCGCCAAGACTAGCGGGATGGCAGATACGCAGTATTTT.

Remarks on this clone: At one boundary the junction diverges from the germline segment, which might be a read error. CDR3: CASSFYRDREPRGYGHTF. CDR3 nucleotides: TGTGCCAGCAGCTTTTACCGGGACAGGGAGCCAAGGGGCTATGGCCACACCTTC. The chain employs TRBV7-8 and TRBJ1-2; 9 bases map to TRBD1. The CDR3 sequence is 18 residues long. Germline assignment: CDR1 SGHVS and CDR2 FQNEAQ.

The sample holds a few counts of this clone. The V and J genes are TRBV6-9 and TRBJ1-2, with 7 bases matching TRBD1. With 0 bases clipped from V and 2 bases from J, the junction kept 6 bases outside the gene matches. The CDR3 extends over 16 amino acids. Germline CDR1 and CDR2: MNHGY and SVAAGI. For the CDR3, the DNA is TGTGCCAGCAGTTATTCGTGGCAGGGGGGAAACTATGGCTACACCTTC. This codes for CASSYSWQGGNYGYTF.

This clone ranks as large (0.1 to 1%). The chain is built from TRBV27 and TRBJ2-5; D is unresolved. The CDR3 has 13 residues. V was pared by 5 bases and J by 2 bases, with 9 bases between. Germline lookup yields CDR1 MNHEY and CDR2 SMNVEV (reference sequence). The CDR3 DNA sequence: TGTGCCAGCAGTCCCCGTTGGCAAGAGACCCAGTACTTC. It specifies CASSPRWQETQYF.

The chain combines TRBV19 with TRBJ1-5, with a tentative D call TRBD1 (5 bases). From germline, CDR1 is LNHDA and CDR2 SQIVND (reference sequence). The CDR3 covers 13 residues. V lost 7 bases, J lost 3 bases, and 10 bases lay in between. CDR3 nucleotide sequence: TGTGCCAGTAATGGAGGGGCCAATCAGCCCCAGCATTTT. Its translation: CASNGGANQPQHF.

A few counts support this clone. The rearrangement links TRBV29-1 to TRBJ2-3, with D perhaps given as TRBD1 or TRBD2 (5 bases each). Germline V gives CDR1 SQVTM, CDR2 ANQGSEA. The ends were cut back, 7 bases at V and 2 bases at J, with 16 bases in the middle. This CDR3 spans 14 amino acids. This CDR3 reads CSAKTQGPTDTQYF. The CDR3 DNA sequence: TGCAGCGCCAAGACCCAGGGACCCACAGATACGCAGTATTTT.

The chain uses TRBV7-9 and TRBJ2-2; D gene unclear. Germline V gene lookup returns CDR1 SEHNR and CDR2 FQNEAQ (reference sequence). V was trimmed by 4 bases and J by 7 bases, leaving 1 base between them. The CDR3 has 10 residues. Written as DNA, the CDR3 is TGTGCCAGCAGCTACGGGGAGCTGTTTTTT. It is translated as CASSYGELFF.

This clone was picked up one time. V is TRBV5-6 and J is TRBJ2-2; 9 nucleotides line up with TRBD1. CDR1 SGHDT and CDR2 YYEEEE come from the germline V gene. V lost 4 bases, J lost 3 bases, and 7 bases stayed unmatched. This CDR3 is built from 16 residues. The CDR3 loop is CASSPDRGRDTGELFF. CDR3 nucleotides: TGTGCCAGCAGCCCAGACAGGGGGAGGGACACCGGGGAGCTGTTTTTT.

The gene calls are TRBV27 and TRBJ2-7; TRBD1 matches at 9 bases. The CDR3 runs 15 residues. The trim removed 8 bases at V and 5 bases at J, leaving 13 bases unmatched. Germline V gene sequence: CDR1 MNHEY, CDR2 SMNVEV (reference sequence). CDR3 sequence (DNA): TGTGCCAGCTCGAATACCGGGACAGGGTTGCACGAGCAGTACTTC. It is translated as CASSNTGTGLHEQYF.

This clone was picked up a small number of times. This CDR3 reads CASSFPGGSEAFF. The CDR3 DNA sequence: TGTGCCAGCAGTTTCCCGGGGGGGTCTGAAGCTTTCTTT. This sequence joins TRBV12-3 or TRBV12-4 and TRBJ1-1; D may be TRBD1 (5 bases). The CDR3 has 13 residues. V was pared by 3 bases and J by 6 bases, with 11 bases between.

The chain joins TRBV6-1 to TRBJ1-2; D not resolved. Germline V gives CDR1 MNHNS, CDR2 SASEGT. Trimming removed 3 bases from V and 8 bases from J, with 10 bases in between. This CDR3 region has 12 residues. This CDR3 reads CASSERVGGYTF. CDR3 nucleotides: TGTGCCAGCAGTGAGCGGGTAGGGGGCTACACCTTC.

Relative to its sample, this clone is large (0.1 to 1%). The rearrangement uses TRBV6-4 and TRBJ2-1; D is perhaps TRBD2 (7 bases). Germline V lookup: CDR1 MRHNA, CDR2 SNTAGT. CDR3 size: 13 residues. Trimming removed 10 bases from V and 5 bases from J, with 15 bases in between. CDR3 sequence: CATGGGEHNEQFF. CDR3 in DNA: TGTGCCACCGGCGGGGGCGAGCACAATGAGCAGTTCTTC.

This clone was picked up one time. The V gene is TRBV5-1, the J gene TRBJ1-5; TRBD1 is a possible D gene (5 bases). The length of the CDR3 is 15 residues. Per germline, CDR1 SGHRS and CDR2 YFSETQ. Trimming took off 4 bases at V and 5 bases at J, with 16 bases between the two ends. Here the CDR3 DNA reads TGCGCCAGCAGCCCCGAGGGTAGGGGTGATCAGCCCCAGCATTTT. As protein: CASSPEGRGDQPQHF.

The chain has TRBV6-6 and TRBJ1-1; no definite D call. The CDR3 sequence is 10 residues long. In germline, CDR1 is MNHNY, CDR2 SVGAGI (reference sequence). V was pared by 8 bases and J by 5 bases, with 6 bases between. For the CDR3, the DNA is TGTGCCAGCGGCCTTACTGAAGCTTTCTTT. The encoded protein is CASGLTEAFF.

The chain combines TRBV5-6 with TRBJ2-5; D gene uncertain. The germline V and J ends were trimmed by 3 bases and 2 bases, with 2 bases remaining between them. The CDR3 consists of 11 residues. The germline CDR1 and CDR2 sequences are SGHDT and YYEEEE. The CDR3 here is CASSSQETQYF. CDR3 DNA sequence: TGTGCCAGCAGCTCACAAGAGACCCAGTACTTC.

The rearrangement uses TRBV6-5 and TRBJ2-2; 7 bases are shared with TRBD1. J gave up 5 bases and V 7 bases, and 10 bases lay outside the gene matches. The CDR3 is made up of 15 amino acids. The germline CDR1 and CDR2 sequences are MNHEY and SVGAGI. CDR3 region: CASKFRQGGTGELFF. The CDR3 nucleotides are TGTGCCAGCAAATTCCGACAGGGTGGAACCGGGGAGCTGTTTTTT.

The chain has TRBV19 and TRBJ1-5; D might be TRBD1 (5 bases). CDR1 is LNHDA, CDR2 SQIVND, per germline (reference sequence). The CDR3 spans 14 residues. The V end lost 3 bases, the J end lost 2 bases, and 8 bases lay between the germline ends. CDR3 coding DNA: TGTGCCAGTAGTATGATGGGGGGCAATCAGCCCCAGCATTTT. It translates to CASSMMGGNQPQHF.

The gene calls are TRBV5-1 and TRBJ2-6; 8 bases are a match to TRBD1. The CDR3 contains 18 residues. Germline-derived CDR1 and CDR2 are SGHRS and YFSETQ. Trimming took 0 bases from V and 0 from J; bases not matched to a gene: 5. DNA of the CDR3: TGCGCCAGCAGCTTGGGACAGGGGTTCAGCTCTGGGGCCAACGTCCTGACTTTC. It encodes CASSLGQGFSSGANVLTF.